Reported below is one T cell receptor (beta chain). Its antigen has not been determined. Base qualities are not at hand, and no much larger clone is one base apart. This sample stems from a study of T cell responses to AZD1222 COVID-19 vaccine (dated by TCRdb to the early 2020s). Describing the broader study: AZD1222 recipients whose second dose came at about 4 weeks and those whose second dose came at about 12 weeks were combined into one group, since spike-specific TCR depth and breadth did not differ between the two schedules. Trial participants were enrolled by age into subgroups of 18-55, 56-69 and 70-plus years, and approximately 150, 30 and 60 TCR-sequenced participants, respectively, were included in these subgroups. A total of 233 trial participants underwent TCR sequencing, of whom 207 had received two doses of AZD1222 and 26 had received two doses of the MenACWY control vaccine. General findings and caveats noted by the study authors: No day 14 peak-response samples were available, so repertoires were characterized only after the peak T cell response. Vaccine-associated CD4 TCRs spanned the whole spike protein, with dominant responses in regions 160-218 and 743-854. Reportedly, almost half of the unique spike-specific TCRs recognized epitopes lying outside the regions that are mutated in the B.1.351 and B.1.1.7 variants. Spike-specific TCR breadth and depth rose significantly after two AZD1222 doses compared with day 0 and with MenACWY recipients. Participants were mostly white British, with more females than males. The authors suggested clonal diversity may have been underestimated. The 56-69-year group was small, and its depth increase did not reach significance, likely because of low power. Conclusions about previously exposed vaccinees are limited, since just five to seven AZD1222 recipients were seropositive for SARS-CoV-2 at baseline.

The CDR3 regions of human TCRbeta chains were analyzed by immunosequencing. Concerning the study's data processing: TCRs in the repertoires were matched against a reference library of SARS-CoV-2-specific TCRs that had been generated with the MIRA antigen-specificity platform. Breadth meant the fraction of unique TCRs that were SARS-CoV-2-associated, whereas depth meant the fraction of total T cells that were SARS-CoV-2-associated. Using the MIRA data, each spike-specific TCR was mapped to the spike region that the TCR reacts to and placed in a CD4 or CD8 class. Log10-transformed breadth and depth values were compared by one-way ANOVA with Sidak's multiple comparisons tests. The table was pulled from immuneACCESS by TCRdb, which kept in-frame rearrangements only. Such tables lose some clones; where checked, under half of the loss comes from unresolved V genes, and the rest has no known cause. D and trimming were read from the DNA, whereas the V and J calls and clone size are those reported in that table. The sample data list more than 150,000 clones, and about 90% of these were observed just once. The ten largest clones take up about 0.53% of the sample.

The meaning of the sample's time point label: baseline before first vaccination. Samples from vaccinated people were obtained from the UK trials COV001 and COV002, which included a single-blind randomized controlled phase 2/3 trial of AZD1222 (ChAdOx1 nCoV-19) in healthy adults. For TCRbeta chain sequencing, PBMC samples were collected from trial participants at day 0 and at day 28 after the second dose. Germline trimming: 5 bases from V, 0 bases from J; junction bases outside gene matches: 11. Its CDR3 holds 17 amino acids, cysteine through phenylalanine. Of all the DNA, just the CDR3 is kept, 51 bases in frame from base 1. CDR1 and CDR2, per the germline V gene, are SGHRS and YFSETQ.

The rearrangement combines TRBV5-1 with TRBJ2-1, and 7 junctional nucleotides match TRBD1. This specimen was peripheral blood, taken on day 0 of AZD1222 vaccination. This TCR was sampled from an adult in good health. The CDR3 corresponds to CASSSGTVLLSYNEQFF. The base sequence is TGCGCCAGCAGTTCCGGGACAGTTCTCCTCTCCTACAATGAGCAGTTCTTC.